These T cell receptor beta chains were read from a single sample in a study of T cells in Graves' hyperthyroidism and ophthalmopathy. TCRdb redid the calling of the multiplex PCR reads with MiXCR, one entry per CDR3 protein. The sample has 500,000 to 600,000 distinct CDR3 sequences, around 46% seen once; the top ten hold more than 7%. The source material was peripheral blood or thyroid tissue (not recorded which). The receptors shown here come from a woman under 30 with Graves' hyperthyroidism. Each CDR3 is given with its conserved first and last residue. The D gene is left open where the match is weak. Only some rows state a clone size, as once, few, many or a class for expanded clones.

>TRBJ1-5|TRBV6-2/TRBV6-3|NA|NA
TGTGCCAGCAGTTACTTGGACAGAAATCAGCCCCAGCATTTT
CASSYLDRNQPQHF
>TRBJ1-4|TRBV4-1|NA|NA
TGCGCCAGCAGCCACGAGGGTGGCGAAAAACTGTTTTTT
CASSHEGGEKLFF
>TRBJ1-2|TRBV2|NA|NA
TGTGCCAGCAGGTTATTGGAAGGCCCCTATGGCTACACCTTC
CASRLLEGPYGYTF
>TRBJ1-6|TRBV3-1|NA|NA
TGTGCCAGCAGCCCCGGGGGGGGTTATAATTCACCCCTCCACTTT
CASSPGGGYNSPLHF
>TRBJ2-7|TRBV7-3|NA|TRBD2
TGTGCCAGCAGCCCGACCGGTAGCGGGAGAAAGCCCTACGAGCAGTACTTC
CASSPTGSGRKPYEQYF
>TRBJ1-1|TRBV6-5|many|NA
TGTGCCAGCAGCCCGTGGAGGAACACTGAAGCTTTCTTT
CASSPWRNTEAFF
>TRBJ2-5|TRBV19|NA|NA
TGTGCCAGTAGTGAGACGGAAGGCGAGACCCAGTACTTC
CASSETEGETQYF
>TRBJ1-5|TRBV19|many|NA
TGTGCCAGTAGTCCCTCTGGGGGGCCTGGTCAGCCCCAGCATTTT
CASSPSGGPGQPQHF
>TRBJ1-1|TRBV19|many|TRBD1
TGTGCCAGTAGTCCCCGGGACAGGTATGAAGCTTTCTTT
CASSPRDRYEAFF
>TRBJ1-5|TRBV6-5|NA|TRBD1
TGTGCCAGCAGTAGGGTTGGACAGGGAGCGGGGCCCCAGCATTTT
CASSRVGQGAGPQHF
>TRBJ2-7|TRBV2|many|NA
TGTGCCAGCATAGGGGGCTACGAGCAGTACTTC
CASIGGYEQYF
>TRBJ2-7|TRBV11-2|many|NA
TGTGCCAGCAGCCCCCCGGCTGCGATCTACGAGCAGTACTTC
CASSPPAAIYEQYF
>TRBJ1-5|TRBV29-1|NA|NA
TGCAGCGTTGAGCTAGCGGGAGGGCCGGGTGAGCATTTT
CSVELAGGPGEHF
>TRBJ1-3|TRBV10-3|NA|NA
TGTGCCATCAGTGGTGACAACCTGAACACCATATATTTT
CAISGDNLNTIYF
>TRBJ2-1|TRBV24-1|NA|NA
TGTGCCACCAGTGGACACGGGGAGCAGTTCTTC
CATSGHGEQFF
>TRBJ2-5|TRBV6-6|NA|NA
TGTGCCAGCAGTCACCGGGGACAACAAGAGACCCAGTACTTC
CASSHRGQQETQYF
>TRBJ2-2|TRBV7-3|NA|NA
TGTGCCAGCAGCCCCAGGGAGGACCTCGGGGAGCTGTTTTTT
CASSPREDLGELFF
>TRBJ2-7|TRBV12-3/TRBV12-4|NA|TRBD1
TGTGCCAGCAGTTTGGGACAGGTCCTCAAGCAGTACTTC
CASSLGQVLKQYF
>TRBJ2-5|TRBV7-6|many|NA
TGTGCCAGCAGCTCGCTCACAGGGAGACAAGAGACCCAGTACTTC
CASSSLTGRQETQYF
>TRBJ1-2|TRBV6-4|NA|NA
TGTGCCAGCGGCGCTTGGACCGGGGGCAATGGCTACACCTTC
CASGAWTGGNGYTF
>TRBJ2-7|TRBV9|many|NA
TGTGCCAGCAGCGTAGGTGGTAGCGGAAGACAGCTCGAGCAGTACTTC
CASSVGGSGRQLEQYF
>TRBJ2-2|TRBV29-1|many|NA
TGCAGCGTTGGGGTCTTCGCGAACACCGGGGAGCTGTTTTTT
CSVGVFANTGELFF
>TRBJ2-5|TRBV9|NA|NA
TGTGCCAGCAGCGTAGGAGAGTGGGAGACCCAGTACTTC
CASSVGEWETQYF
>TRBJ1-5|TRBV7-2|NA|NA
TGTGCCAGCAGCTACAGCACTACCCAAGAGACCCAGCATTTT
CASSYSTTQETQHF